This T cell receptor beta chain was recorded in a study of identical twins. Study results and limitations: Abundant cord blood beta clonotypes carried fewer insertions; memory repertoires showed none. Cross-sectional statistics underpinned the conclusions; the same donors were not followed.

This clonotype was counted only a few times. Its antigen remains unknown. TCRdb processed the 5' RACE reads anew with MiXCR; each CDR3 protein has one entry. The sample lists 570,000 or so distinct CDR3 sequences; 9.6% were seen once. There are 16 residues in the CDR3. Germline-derived CDR1 and CDR2 are SEHNR and FQNEAQ (reference sequence). Trimming at V came to 1 base and at J to 6 bases, leaving 6 bases not matched to a gene. Each donor was a healthy Caucasian. The data also belong to a second study, concerning yellow fever vaccine responses in identical twins.

The rearrangement uses TRBV7-9 and TRBJ1-4; 9 positions match TRBD1. Source material: PBMCs. This TCR derives from a woman aged 18-29 years in good health. Here the CDR3 reads CASSLEAQGAHEKLFF. CDR3 nucleotides: TGTGCCAGCAGCTTAGAAGCACAGGGGGCTCATGAAAAACTGTTTTTT.